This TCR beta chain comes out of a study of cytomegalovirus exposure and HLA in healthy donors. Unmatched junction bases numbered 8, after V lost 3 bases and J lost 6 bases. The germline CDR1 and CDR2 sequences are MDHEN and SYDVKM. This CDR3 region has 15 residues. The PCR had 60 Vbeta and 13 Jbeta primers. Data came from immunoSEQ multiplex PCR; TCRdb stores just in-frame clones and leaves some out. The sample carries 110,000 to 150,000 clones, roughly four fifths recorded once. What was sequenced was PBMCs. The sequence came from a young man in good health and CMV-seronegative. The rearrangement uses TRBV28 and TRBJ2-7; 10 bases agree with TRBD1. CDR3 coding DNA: TGTGCCAGCAGTTTCGCCGGGACAGGGGACGGCGAGCAGTACTTC. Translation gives CASSFAGTGDGEQYF.